This TCR beta chain is from a study of blood T cell repertoires in COVID-19. Study context: Collection of acute and convalescent COVID-19 samples took place in the United States, Italy and Spain. The cDNA or gDNA used as material had been derived from T cells, B-cell-depleted T cells, or PBMCs.

Original data processing: Counts of nucleated cells, estimated from reference gene primer amplification, were obtained. Clones were read by immunoSEQ multiplex PCR, and TCRdb kept only the in-frame ones, dropping some. Clone size and V and J calls were adopted from that table, with D and trimming inferred from the DNA. The table shows 110,000 to 150,000 clones, with about 83% occurring only once. In this sample, this clone turned up a few times. The sequencing input was peripheral blood. The TCR sequence derives from a woman between 40 and 50 years old with acute or convalescent COVID-19.

The CDR3 DNA sequence: TGTGCCAGCAGACAAACTAGCGGGAGGATTTACAATGAGCAGTTCTTC. This translates into CASRQTSGRIYNEQFF. The chain links TRBV3-1 (or the pseudogene TRBV3-2) to TRBJ2-1; 12 bases line up with TRBD2. V shed 6 bases, J shed 4 bases, and the junction held 7 bases outside the gene matches. Germline V gene data show CDR1 as LGHDT and CDR2 as YNNKEL (reference sequence). This CDR3 has 16 residues.